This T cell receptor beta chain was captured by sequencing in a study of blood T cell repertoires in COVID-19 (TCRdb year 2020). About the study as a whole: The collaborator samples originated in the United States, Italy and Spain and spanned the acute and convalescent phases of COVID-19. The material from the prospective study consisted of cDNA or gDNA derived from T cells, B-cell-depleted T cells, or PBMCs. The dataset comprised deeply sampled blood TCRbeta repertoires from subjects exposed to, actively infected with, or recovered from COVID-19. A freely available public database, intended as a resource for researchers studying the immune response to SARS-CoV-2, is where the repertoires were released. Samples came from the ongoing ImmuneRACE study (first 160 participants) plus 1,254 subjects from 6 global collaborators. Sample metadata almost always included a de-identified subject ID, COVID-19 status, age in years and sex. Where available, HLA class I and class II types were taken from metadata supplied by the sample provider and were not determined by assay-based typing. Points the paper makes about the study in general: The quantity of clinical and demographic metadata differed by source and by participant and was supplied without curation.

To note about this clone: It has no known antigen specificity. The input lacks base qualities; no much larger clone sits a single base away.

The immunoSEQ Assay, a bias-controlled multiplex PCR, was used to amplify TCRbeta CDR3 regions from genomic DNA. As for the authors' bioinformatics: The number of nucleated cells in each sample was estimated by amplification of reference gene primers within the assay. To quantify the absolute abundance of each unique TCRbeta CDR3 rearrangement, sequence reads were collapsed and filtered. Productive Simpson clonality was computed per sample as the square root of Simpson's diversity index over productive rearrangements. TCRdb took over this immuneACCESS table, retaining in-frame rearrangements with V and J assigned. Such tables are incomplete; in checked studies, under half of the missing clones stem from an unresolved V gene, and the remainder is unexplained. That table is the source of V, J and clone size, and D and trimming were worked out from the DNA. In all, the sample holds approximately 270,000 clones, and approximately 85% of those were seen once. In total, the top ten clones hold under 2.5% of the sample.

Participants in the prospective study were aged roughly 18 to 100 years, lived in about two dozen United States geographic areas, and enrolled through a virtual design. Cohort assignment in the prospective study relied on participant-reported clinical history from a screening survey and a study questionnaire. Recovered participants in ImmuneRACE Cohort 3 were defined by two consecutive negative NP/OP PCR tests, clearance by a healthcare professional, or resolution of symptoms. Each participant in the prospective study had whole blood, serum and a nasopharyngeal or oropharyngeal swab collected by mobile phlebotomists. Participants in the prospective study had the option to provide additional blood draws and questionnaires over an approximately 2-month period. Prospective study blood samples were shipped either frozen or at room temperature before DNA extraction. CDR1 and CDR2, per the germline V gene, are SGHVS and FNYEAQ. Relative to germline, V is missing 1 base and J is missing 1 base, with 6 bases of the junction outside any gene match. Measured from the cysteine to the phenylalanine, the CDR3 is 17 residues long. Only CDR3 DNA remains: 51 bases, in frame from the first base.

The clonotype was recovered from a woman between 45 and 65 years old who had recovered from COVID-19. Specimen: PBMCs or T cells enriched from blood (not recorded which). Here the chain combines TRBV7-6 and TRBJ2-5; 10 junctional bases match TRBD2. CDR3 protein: CASSLGSSGSAQETQYF. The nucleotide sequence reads TGTGCCAGCAGCTTAGGGTCTAGCGGGAGTGCCCAAGAGACCCAGTACTTC.